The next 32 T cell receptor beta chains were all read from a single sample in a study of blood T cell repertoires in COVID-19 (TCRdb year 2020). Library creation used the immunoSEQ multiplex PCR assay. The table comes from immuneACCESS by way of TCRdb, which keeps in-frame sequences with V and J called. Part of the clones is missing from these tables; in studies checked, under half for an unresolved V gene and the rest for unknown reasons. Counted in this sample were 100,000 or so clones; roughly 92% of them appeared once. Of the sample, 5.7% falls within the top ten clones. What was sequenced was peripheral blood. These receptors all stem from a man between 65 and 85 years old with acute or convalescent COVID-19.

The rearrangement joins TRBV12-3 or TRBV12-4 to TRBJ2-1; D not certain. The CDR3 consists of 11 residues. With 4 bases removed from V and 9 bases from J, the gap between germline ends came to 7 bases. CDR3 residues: CASSWLAEQFF. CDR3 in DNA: TGTGCCAGCAGTTGGCTGGCTGAGCAGTTCTTC.

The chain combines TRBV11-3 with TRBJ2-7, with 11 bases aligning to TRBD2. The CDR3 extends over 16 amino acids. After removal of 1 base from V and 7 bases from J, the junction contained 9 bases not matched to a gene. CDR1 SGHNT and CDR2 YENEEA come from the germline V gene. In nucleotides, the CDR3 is TGTGCCAGCAGCTTAGTCTTAGCGGGAGGGCCGGGGGAGCAGTACTTC. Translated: CASSLVLAGGPGEQYF.

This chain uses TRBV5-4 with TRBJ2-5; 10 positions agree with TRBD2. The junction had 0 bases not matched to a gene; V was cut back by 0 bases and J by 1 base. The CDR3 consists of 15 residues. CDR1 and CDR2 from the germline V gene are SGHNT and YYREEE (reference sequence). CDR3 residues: CASSLGLAGQETQYF. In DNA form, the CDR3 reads TGTGCCAGCAGCTTGGGACTAGCGGGCCAAGAGACCCAGTACTTC.

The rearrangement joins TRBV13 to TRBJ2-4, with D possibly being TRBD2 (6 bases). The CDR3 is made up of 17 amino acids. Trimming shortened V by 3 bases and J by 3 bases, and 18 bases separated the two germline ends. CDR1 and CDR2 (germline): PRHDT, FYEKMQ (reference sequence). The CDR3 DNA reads TGTGCCAGCAGCTTGGGCCGGGGGATTTCCGACAAAAACATTCAGTACTTC. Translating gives CASSLGRGISDKNIQYF.

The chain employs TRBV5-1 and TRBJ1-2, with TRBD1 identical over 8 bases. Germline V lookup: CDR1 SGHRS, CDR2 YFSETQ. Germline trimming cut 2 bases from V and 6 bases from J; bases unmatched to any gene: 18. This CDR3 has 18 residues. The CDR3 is CASSLSPVRTGPGDGYTF. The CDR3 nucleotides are TGCGCCAGCAGCTTATCGCCCGTCCGGACAGGGCCAGGAGATGGCTACACCTTC. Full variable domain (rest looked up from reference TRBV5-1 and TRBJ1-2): KAGVTQTPRYLIKTRGQQVTLSCSPISGHRSVSWYQQTPGQGLQFLFEYFSETQRNKGNFPGRFSGRQFSNSRSEMNVSTLELGDSALYLCASSLSPVRTGPGDGYTFGSGTRLTVV.

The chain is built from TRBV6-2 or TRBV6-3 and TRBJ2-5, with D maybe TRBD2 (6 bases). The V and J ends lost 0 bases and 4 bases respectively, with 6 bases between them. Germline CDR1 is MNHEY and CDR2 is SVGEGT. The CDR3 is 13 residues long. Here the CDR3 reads CASSYSGGETQYF. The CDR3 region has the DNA TGTGCCAGCAGTTACTCGGGGGGAGAGACCCAGTACTTC.

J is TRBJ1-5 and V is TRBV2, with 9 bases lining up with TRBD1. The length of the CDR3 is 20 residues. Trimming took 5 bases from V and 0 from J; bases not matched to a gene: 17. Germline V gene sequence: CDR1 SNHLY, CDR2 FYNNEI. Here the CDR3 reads CASSYDERQGVHYSNQPQHF. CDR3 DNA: TGTGCCAGCAGTTATGACGAACGACAGGGGGTCCATTATAGCAATCAGCCCCAGCATTTT. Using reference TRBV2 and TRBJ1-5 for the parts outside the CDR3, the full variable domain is EPEVTQTPSHQVTQMGQEVILRCVPISNHLYFYWYRQILGQKVEFLVSFYNNEISEKSEIFDDQFSVERPDGSNFTLKIRSTKLEDSAMYFCASSYDERQGVHYSNQPQHFGDGTRLSIL.

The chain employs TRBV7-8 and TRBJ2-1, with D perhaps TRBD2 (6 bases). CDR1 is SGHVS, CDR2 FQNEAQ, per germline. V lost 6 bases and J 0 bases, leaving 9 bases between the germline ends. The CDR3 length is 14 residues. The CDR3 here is CASREGFSYNEQFF. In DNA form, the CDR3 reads TGTGCCAGCAGGGAGGGGTTCTCCTACAATGAGCAGTTCTTC.

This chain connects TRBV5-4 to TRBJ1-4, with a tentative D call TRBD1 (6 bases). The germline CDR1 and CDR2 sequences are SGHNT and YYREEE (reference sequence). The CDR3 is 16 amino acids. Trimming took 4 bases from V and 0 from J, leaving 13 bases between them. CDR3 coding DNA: TGTGCCAGCAGCCCTGGACAGACCGCAACTAATGAAAAACTGTTTTTT. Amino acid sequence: CASSPGQTATNEKLFF.

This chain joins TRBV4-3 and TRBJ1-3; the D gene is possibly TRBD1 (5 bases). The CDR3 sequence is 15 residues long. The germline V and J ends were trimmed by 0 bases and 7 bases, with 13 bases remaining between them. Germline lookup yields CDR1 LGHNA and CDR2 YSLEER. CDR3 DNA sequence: TGCGCCAGCAGCCAAGACGAACAGGTTTCGAACACCATATATTTT. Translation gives CASSQDEQVSNTIYF.

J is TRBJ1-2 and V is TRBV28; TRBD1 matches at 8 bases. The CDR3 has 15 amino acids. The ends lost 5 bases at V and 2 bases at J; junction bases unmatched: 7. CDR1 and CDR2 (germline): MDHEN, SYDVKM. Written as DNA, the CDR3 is TGTGCCAGCAGTCCAGGACAGGGTAGGAACTATGGCTACACCTTC. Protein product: CASSPGQGRNYGYTF.

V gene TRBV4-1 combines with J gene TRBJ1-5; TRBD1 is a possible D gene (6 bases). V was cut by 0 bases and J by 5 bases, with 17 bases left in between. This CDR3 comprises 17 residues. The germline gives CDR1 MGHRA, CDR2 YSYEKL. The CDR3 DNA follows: TGCGCCAGCAGCCAAGATAGAGGGCAGGGGTTGGATCAGCCCCAGCATTTT. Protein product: CASSQDRGQGLDQPQHF.

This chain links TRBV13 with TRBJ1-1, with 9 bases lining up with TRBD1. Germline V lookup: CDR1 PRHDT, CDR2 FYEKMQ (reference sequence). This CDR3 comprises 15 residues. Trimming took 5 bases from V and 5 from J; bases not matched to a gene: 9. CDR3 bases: TGTGCCAGCAGCCCAAGGGACAGGGTGCGGACTGAAGCTTTCTTT. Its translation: CASSPRDRVRTEAFF.

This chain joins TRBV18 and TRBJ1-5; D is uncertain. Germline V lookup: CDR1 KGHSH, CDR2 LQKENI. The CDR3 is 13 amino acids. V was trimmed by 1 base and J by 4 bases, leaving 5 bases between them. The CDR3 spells CASSPQRNQPQHF. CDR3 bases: TGTGCCAGCTCACCACAGAGGAATCAGCCCCAGCATTTT.

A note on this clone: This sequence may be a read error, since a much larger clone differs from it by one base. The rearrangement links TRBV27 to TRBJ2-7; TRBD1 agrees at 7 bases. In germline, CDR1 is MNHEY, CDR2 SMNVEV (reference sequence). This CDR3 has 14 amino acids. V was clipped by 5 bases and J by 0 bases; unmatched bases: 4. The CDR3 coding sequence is TGTGCCAGCAGTGAAAGGACAGGCTCCTACGAGCAGTACTTC. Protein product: CASSERTGSYEQYF.

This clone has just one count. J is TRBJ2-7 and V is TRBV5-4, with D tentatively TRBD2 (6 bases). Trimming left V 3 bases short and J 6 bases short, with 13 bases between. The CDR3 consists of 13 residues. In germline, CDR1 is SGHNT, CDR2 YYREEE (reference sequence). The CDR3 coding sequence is TGTGCCAGCAGCTCAGGTGGAGGGATCGAGCAGTACTTC. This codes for CASSSGGGIEQYF.

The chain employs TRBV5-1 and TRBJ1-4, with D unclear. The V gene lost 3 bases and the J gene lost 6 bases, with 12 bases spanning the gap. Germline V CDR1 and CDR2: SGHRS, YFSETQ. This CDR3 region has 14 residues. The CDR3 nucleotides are TGCGCCAGCAGCTCGGGAGTACGGTATGAAAAACTGTTTTTT. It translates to CASSSGVRYEKLFF.

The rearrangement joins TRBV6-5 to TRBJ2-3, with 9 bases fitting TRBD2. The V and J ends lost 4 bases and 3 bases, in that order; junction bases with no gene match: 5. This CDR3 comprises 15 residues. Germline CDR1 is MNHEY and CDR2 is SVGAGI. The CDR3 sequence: CASSFHSGRTDTQYF. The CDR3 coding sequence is TGTGCCAGCAGTTTCCATAGCGGGAGAACAGATACGCAGTATTTT.

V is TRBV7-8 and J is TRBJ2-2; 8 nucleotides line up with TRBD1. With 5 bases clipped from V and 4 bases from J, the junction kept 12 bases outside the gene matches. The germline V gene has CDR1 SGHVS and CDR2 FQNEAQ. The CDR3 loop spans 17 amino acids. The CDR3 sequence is CASSHRGQGARTGELFF. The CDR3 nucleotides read TGTGCCAGCAGCCATCGTGGGCAGGGGGCCCGCACCGGGGAGCTGTTTTTT. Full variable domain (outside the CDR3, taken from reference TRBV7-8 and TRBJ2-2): GAGVSQSPRYKVAKRGQDVALRCDPISGHVSLFWYQQALGQGPEFLTYFQNEAQLDKSGLPSDRFFAERPEGSVSTLKIQRTQQEDSAVYLCASSHRGQGARTGELFFGEGSRLTVL.

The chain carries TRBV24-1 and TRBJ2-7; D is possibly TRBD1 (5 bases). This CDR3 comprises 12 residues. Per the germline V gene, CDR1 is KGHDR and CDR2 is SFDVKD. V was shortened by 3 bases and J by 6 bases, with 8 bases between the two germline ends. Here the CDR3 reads CATSDVTGEQYF. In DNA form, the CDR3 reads TGTGCCACCAGTGATGTCACAGGCGAGCAGTACTTC.

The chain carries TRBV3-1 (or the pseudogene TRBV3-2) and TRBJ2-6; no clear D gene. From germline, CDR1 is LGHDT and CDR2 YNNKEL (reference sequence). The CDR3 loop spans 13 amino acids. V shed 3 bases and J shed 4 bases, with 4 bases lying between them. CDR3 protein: CASSHPGANVLTF. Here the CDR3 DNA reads TGTGCCAGCAGCCACCCGGGGGCCAACGTCCTGACTTTC.

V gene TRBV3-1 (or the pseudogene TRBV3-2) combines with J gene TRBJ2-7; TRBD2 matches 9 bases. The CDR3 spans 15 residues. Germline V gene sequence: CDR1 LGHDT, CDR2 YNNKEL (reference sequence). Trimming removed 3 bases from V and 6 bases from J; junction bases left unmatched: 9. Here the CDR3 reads CASSHAAGGLFEQYF. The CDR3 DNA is TGTGCCAGCAGCCACGCTGCGGGGGGGCTGTTCGAGCAGTACTTC.

The CDR3 sequence is CATSEGGLTVNTQYF. CDR3 nucleotide sequence: TGTGCCACCAGTGAGGGGGGGCTAACGGTAAATACGCAGTATTTT. This chain links TRBV24-1 with TRBJ2-3; possible D gene TRBD2, 7 bases. In germline, CDR1 is KGHDR, CDR2 SFDVKD. V lost 4 bases and J lost 7, with 17 bases in between. The length of the CDR3 is 15 residues.

The CDR3: CASSLSRELGYNEQFF. The DNA of the CDR3 is TGTGCCAGCAGTTTATCCCGGGAGTTGGGGTACAATGAGCAGTTCTTC. The chain couples TRBV28 to TRBJ2-1; maybe TRBD2 (6 bases). Trimming removed 1 base from V and 4 bases from J, with 14 bases in between. Per germline, CDR1 MDHEN and CDR2 SYDVKM. The CDR3 sequence is 16 residues long.

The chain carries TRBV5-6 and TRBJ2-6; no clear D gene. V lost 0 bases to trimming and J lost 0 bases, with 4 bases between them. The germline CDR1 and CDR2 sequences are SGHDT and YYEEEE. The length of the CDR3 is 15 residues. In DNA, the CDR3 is TGTGCCAGCAGCTTGGATCTCTCTGGGGCCAACGTCCTGACTTTC. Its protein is CASSLDLSGANVLTF.

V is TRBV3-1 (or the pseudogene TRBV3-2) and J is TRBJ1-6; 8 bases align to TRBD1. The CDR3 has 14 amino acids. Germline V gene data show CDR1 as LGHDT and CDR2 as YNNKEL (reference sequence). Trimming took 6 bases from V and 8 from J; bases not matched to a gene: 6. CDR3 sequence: CASSYRGRDSPLHF. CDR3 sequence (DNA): TGTGCCAGCAGTTACAGGGGGAGGGATTCACCCCTCCACTTT.

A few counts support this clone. CDR3 sequence (DNA): TGTGCCAGCAGCCTCTCAAGACTAGGAAGGGCTGCGGATACGCAGTATTTT. Residues: CASSLSRLGRAADTQYF. The J gene is TRBJ2-3, the V gene TRBV7-9; perhaps TRBD2 as D (6 bases). The V gene's germline CDR1 is SEHNR and CDR2 FQNEAQ (reference sequence). The ends were cut back, 5 bases at V and 6 bases at J, with 24 bases in the middle. CDR3 length equals 17 residues.

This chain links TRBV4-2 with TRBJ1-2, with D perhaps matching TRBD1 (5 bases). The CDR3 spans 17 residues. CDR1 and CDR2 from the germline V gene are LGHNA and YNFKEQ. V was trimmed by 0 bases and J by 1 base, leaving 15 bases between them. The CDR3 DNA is TGTGCCAGCAGCCAAGATGACAGCTATATTTATAACTATGGCTACACCTTC. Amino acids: CASSQDDSYIYNYGYTF.

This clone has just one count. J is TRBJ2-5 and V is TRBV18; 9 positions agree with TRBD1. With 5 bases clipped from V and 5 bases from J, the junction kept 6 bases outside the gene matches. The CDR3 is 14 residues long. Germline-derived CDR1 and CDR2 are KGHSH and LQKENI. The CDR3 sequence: CASSYTGTGETQYF. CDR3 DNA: TGTGCCAGCTCATACACCGGGACAGGGGAGACCCAGTACTTC.

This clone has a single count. The CDR3 DNA reads TGTGCCAGCAGCATACAGGGGGATGTTGAAGCTTTCTTT. Its protein product is CASSIQGDVEAFF. This chain links TRBV7-2 with TRBJ1-1; 8 bases map to TRBD1. V shed 5 bases, J shed 7 bases, and the junction held 6 bases outside the gene matches. CDR3 length equals 13 residues. The germline CDR1 and CDR2 sequences are SGHTA and FQGNSA.

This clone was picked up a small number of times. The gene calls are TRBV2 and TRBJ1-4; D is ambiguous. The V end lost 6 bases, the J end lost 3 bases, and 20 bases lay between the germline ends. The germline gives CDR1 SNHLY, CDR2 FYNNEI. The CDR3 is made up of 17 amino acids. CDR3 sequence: CASRGVIGLQANEKLFF. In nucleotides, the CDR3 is TGTGCCAGCAGGGGCGTTATTGGGCTTCAGGCTAATGAAAAACTGTTTTTT.

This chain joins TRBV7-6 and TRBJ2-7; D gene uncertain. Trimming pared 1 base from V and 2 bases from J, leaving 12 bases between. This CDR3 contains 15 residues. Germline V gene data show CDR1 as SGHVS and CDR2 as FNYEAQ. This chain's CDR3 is CASSLVNSPTYEQYF. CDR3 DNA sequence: TGTGCCAGCAGCTTAGTAAACAGCCCTACCTACGAGCAGTACTTC.